The source of this T cell receptor (beta chain) is a study of control samples from healthy donors and cancer patients. The protocol was immunoSEQ multiplex PCR, while the TCRdb copy is restricted to in-frame clones and leaves out a portion. The repertoire includes 170,000 or so clones, 85% to 95% of them detected once, and 1.3% to 1.5% sits in the top ten. Trimming took off 4 bases at V and 8 bases at J, with 16 bases between the two ends. The CDR3 is made up of 14 amino acids. CDR1 and CDR2 from the germline V gene are KGHDR and SFDVKD. The clonotype comes from a woman under 30 in good health. The V and J genes are TRBV24-1 and TRBJ1-2; D ambiguous. The specimen sequenced was blood. The CDR3 protein is CATSDPRGLGGYTF. The CDR3 bases are TGTGCCACCAGTGACCCCCGGGGTTTGGGGGGCTACACCTTC.